A selection of T cell receptor beta chains follows, all from one sample in a study of a mutant IDH1 vaccine in newly diagnosed glioma. Sequencing used immunoSEQ multiplex PCR; TCRdb keeps in-frame clones, though not all of them. The data show roughly 34,000 clones, around 80% seen once. Material: peripheral blood mononuclear cells (PBMCs), obtained from a glioma patient treated with radiotherapy, temozolomide or both. These receptors came from a man aged 45 to 65 with glioma. Some clones in this sample may be carry-over from other donors' samples. Each CDR3 is given with its conserved first and last residue. D genes are given only for firm matches. Only some rows state a clone size, as once, few, many or a class for expanded clones.

J gene: TRBJ1-2; V gene: TRBV29-1; D gene: .; clone size: .; CDR3 DNA: TGCAGCGCTTTGACGACTGAATATGGCTACACCTTC; CDR3 protein: CSALTTEYGYTF
J gene: TRBJ2-1; V gene: TRBV4-1; D gene: TRBD1; clone size: .; CDR3 DNA: TGCGCCAGCAGCCCCAAACTTTCAGGGGGCGTACTTCAGGATGAGCAGTTCTTC; CDR3 protein: CASSPKLSGGVLQDEQFF
J gene: TRBJ2-7; V gene: TRBV6-1; D gene: .; clone size: .; CDR3 DNA: TGTGCCAGCAGTGTGTGGGACACCAATCCATCCTACGAGCAGTACTTC; CDR3 protein: CASSVWDTNPSYEQYF
J gene: TRBJ2-3; V gene: TRBV5-5; D gene: TRBD2; clone size: .; CDR3 DNA: TGTGCCAGCAGCTTTGTGACTAGCGGCCTCACAGATACGCAGTATTTT; CDR3 protein: CASSFVTSGLTDTQYF
J gene: TRBJ1-2; V gene: TRBV29-1; D gene: TRBD1; clone size: .; CDR3 DNA: TGCAGCGTTGAAGCAGGGGGAGGATTAGCCTTC; CDR3 protein: CSVEAGGGLAF
J gene: TRBJ2-3; V gene: TRBV29-1; D gene: .; clone size: .; CDR3 DNA: TGCAGCGTTGGAACTTGGGAGCCGCAGTATTTT; CDR3 protein: CSVGTWEPQYF
J gene: TRBJ1-2; V gene: TRBV10-3; D gene: .; clone size: .; CDR3 DNA: TGTGCCATCAGATATTTGCGAGGGGACTATGGCTACACCTTC; CDR3 protein: CAIRYLRGDYGYTF
J gene: TRBJ2-6; V gene: TRBV6-6; D gene: .; clone size: .; CDR3 DNA: TGTGCCAGCAGTTACCCTGGCTCTGGGGCCAACGTCCTGACTTTC; CDR3 protein: CASSYPGSGANVLTF
J gene: TRBJ1-3; V gene: TRBV11-3; D gene: .; clone size: .; CDR3 DNA: TGTGCCAGCAGTCCCGGGGGCTCTGGAAACACCATATATTTT; CDR3 protein: CASSPGGSGNTIYF
J gene: TRBJ2-5; V gene: TRBV7-7; D gene: .; clone size: .; CDR3 DNA: TGTGCTAGCAGCTTAGATGGGGATTTTGGGACCCAGTACTTC; CDR3 protein: CASSLDGDFGTQYF
J gene: TRBJ2-3; V gene: TRBV5-4; D gene: TRBD2; clone size: .; CDR3 DNA: TGTGCCAGCAGCTTGGTACTAGCGGGGGGGAGCACAGATACGCAGTATTTT; CDR3 protein: CASSLVLAGGSTDTQYF
J gene: TRBJ1-6; V gene: TRBV11-3; D gene: .; clone size: few; CDR3 DNA: TGTGCCAGCAGCTCAAGACAGGCTTCGGGTTCACCCCTCCACTTT; CDR3 protein: CASSSRQASGSPLHF
J gene: TRBJ2-1; V gene: TRBV7-2; D gene: .; clone size: once; CDR3 DNA: TGTGCCAGCAGCACATCAACAGGGTTGGGTGAGCAGTTCTTC; CDR3 protein: CASSTSTGLGEQFF
J gene: TRBJ1-4; V gene: TRBV25-1; D gene: .; clone size: .; CDR3 DNA: TGTGCCAGCAGTGACCCCCGGGACATCTTTGGGAAACTGTTTTTT; CDR3 protein: CASSDPRDIFGKLFF
J gene: TRBJ2-7; V gene: TRBV14; D gene: TRBD1; clone size: once; CDR3 DNA: TGTGCCAGCAGCCAATTATCCGGGACAGAATACTACGAGCAGTACTTC; CDR3 protein: CASSQLSGTEYYEQYF
J gene: TRBJ2-2; V gene: TRBV5-1; D gene: .; clone size: .; CDR3 DNA: TGCGCCAGCAGCCCGGGCCGGTCTCACACCGGGGAGCTGTTTTTT; CDR3 protein: CASSPGRSHTGELFF
J gene: TRBJ2-1; V gene: TRBV4-1; D gene: TRBD1; clone size: .; CDR3 DNA: TGCGCCAGCAGCCAGAGGACAGGGGGCGTCTACAATGAGCAGTTCTTC; CDR3 protein: CASSQRTGGVYNEQFF
J gene: TRBJ2-2; V gene: TRBV7-9; D gene: .; clone size: .; CDR3 DNA: TGTGCCAGCGGTAACACCGGGGAGCTGTTTTTT; CDR3 protein: CASGNTGELFF
J gene: TRBJ2-7; V gene: TRBV19; D gene: .; clone size: .; CDR3 DNA: TGTGCCAGTAGTATATCCCAGGAAGGAGGACAGTACTTC; CDR3 protein: CASSISQEGGQYF
J gene: TRBJ1-5; V gene: TRBV6-1; D gene: .; clone size: .; CDR3 DNA: TGTGCCAGCAGTGCTGGGAGTCAGCCCCAGCATTTT; CDR3 protein: CASSAGSQPQHF
J gene: TRBJ1-3; V gene: TRBV7-9; D gene: .; clone size: .; CDR3 DNA: TGTGCCAGCAGCTTACTACAGAGCTTCTCTGGAAACACCATATATTTT; CDR3 protein: CASSLLQSFSGNTIYF
J gene: TRBJ2-1; V gene: TRBV5-6; D gene: .; clone size: once; CDR3 DNA: TGTGCCAGCAGCTTGGCGCCAAACAATGAGCAGTTCTTC; CDR3 protein: CASSLAPNNEQFF
J gene: TRBJ2-1; V gene: TRBV27; D gene: TRBD1; clone size: .; CDR3 DNA: TGTGCCAGCGGGACAGAGGGCCCCTACAATGAGCAGTTCTTC; CDR3 protein: CASGTEGPYNEQFF
J gene: TRBJ2-7; V gene: TRBV5-4; D gene: TRBD1; clone size: .; CDR3 DNA: TGTGCCAGCAGCAGAACCGGACAGGGGGCCGAGGAGCAGTACTTC; CDR3 protein: CASSRTGQGAEEQYF
J gene: TRBJ1-4; V gene: TRBV5-6; D gene: .; clone size: .; CDR3 DNA: TGTGCCAGCAGCTCGAATGGAGCCCCGCGGGATGAAAAACTGTTTTTT; CDR3 protein: CASSSNGAPRDEKLFF
J gene: TRBJ1-5; V gene: TRBV18; D gene: TRBD1; clone size: .; CDR3 DNA: TGTGCCAGCTCGCCCGGGACAGGGGACAATCAGCCCCAGCATTTT; CDR3 protein: CASSPGTGDNQPQHF
J gene: TRBJ2-3; V gene: TRBV7-9; D gene: TRBD2; clone size: .; CDR3 DNA: TGTGCCAGCAGCGAGGGACTAGGGGCTGCAGATACGCAGTATTTT; CDR3 protein: CASSEGLGAADTQYF
J gene: TRBJ2-3; V gene: TRBV15; D gene: .; clone size: .; CDR3 DNA: TGTGCCACCAGCAGAGGGGGAGGAGGCAGGGGGTTCACAGATACGCAGTATTTT; CDR3 protein: CATSRGGGGRGFTDTQYF
J gene: TRBJ2-5; V gene: TRBV28; D gene: .; clone size: .; CDR3 DNA: TGTGCCAGCAGTTTACACGGGGAATTGGAGACCCAGTACTTC; CDR3 protein: CASSLHGELETQYF
J gene: TRBJ2-7; V gene: TRBV19; D gene: .; clone size: .; CDR3 DNA: TGTGCCAGTGGTAGGGACGGCAACTCCTACGAGCAGTACTTC; CDR3 protein: CASGRDGNSYEQYF
J gene: TRBJ1-1; V gene: TRBV18; D gene: .; clone size: .; CDR3 DNA: TGTGCCAGCTCACCCGATAACAGGGAAGGCACTGAAGCTTTCTTT; CDR3 protein: CASSPDNREGTEAFF
J gene: TRBJ2-7; V gene: TRBV2; D gene: .; clone size: .; CDR3 DNA: TGTGCCAGCAGTGTCTCCTACGAGCAGTACTTC; CDR3 protein: CASSVSYEQYF
J gene: TRBJ1-1; V gene: TRBV11-2; D gene: .; clone size: once; CDR3 DNA: TGTGCCAGCGGCTCGGTTGGTAGCACTGAAGCTTTCTTT; CDR3 protein: CASGSVGSTEAFF
J gene: TRBJ2-2; V gene: TRBV6-1; D gene: .; clone size: .; CDR3 DNA: TGTGCCAGCAGATCCGGGAGTTGGGACACCGGGGAGCTGTTTTTT; CDR3 protein: CASRSGSWDTGELFF
J gene: TRBJ2-7; V gene: TRBV7-2; D gene: .; clone size: .; CDR3 DNA: TGTGCCAGCAGAGTGTCGCTCTCGTCGAGCTCCTACGAGCAGTACTTC; CDR3 protein: CASRVSLSSSSYEQYF
J gene: TRBJ2-3; V gene: TRBV7-9; D gene: .; clone size: few; CDR3 DNA: TGTGCCAGCAGCTTAGCGGCACAGGCGAAAAGCACAGATACGCAGTATTTT; CDR3 protein: CASSLAAQAKSTDTQYF
J gene: TRBJ2-5; V gene: TRBV5-4; D gene: .; clone size: .; CDR3 DNA: TGTGCCAGCAGCTTGGCCTCGGCGGGATCGCAAGAGACCCAGTACTTC; CDR3 protein: CASSLASAGSQETQYF
J gene: TRBJ1-5; V gene: TRBV11-1; D gene: .; clone size: .; CDR3 DNA: TGTGCCAGCAGCTTAAACAACGATCAGCCCCAGCATTTT; CDR3 protein: CASSLNNDQPQHF
J gene: TRBJ1-1; V gene: TRBV6-5; D gene: .; clone size: .; CDR3 DNA: TGTGCCAGCAGTTACGGCGGGGGCACTGAAGCTTTCTTT; CDR3 protein: CASSYGGGTEAFF
J gene: TRBJ2-1; V gene: TRBV2; D gene: .; clone size: .; CDR3 DNA: TGTGCCAGCAGTGATCAGAATGAGCAGTTCTTC; CDR3 protein: CASSDQNEQFF
J gene: TRBJ2-2; V gene: TRBV15; D gene: TRBD1; clone size: .; CDR3 DNA: TGTGCCACCAGCGGCCCGGGACAGGGGACCAACACCGGGGAGCTGTTTTTT; CDR3 protein: CATSGPGQGTNTGELFF
J gene: TRBJ2-7; V gene: TRBV5-1; D gene: TRBD2; clone size: .; CDR3 DNA: TGCGCCAGCAGCTTGGGGGGGACTAGCGGGACCCCCTCCTACGAGCAGTACTTC; CDR3 protein: CASSLGGTSGTPSYEQYF
J gene: TRBJ2-7; V gene: TRBV7-2; D gene: .; clone size: .; CDR3 DNA: TGTGCCAGCAGCTTAGCGGCGGTCGGGCGGGAGCAGTACTTC; CDR3 protein: CASSLAAVGREQYF
J gene: TRBJ2-7; V gene: TRBV2; D gene: .; clone size: once; CDR3 DNA: TGTGCCACCGAGGGGAAGAGGGCCTACGAGCAGTACTTC; CDR3 protein: CATEGKRAYEQYF
J gene: TRBJ1-6; V gene: TRBV2; D gene: TRBD1; clone size: .; CDR3 DNA: TGTGCCAGCAGTGAAGACAGGGGGTTGTCACCCCTCCACTTT; CDR3 protein: CASSEDRGLSPLHF
J gene: TRBJ2-1; V gene: TRBV1; D gene: .; clone size: .; CDR3 DNA: TGCACCAGCAGCCACCACTCTGGCGGGGGGGCCCCCTACAATGAGCAGTTCTTC; CDR3 protein: CTSSHHSGGGAPYNEQFF
J gene: TRBJ1-4; V gene: TRBV30; D gene: .; clone size: few; CDR3 DNA: TGTGCCTGGAGTCCCTCCGGGAACCCTGGGGGAAAACTGTTTTTT; CDR3 protein: CAWSPSGNPGGKLFF
J gene: TRBJ1-2; V gene: TRBV10-3; D gene: .; clone size: .; CDR3 DNA: TGTGCCATCAGCCCGAGTGCGGGATGGGATGGCTACACCTTC; CDR3 protein: CAISPSAGWDGYTF
J gene: TRBJ1-3; V gene: TRBV29-1; D gene: TRBD1; clone size: .; CDR3 DNA: TGCAGCGCGGTGCTTATACAGGGGGGCCACTCTGGAAACACCATATATTTT; CDR3 protein: CSAVLIQGGHSGNTIYF
J gene: TRBJ1-6; V gene: TRBV19; D gene: .; clone size: .; CDR3 DNA: TGTGCCAGCACCTGGGGGTCCACCAATTCACCCCTCCACTTT; CDR3 protein: CASTWGSTNSPLHF
J gene: TRBJ2-7; V gene: TRBV5-6; D gene: .; clone size: few; CDR3 DNA: TGTGCCAGCAGCCCAGAGAGCTCCTACGAGCAGTACTTC; CDR3 protein: CASSPESSYEQYF
J gene: TRBJ1-4; V gene: TRBV2; D gene: TRBD1; clone size: few; CDR3 DNA: TGTGCCAGCAGTGTTGGGACAGGGGGAGAAAAACTGTTTTTT; CDR3 protein: CASSVGTGGEKLFF
J gene: TRBJ2-1; V gene: TRBV7-9; D gene: .; clone size: .; CDR3 DNA: TGTGCCAGCAGCCGACAGCGCAATGAGCAGTTCTTC; CDR3 protein: CASSRQRNEQFF
J gene: TRBJ1-4; V gene: TRBV5-4; D gene: TRBD1; clone size: .; CDR3 DNA: TGTGCCAGCAGCCCTGGACAGGCCGATGGGGGTGAAAAACTGTTTTTT; CDR3 protein: CASSPGQADGGEKLFF
J gene: TRBJ2-7; V gene: TRBV27; D gene: TRBD2; clone size: .; CDR3 DNA: TGTGCCAGCAGCTTACTAGCGGGGGCCTACGAGCAGTACTTC; CDR3 protein: CASSLLAGAYEQYF
J gene: TRBJ2-6; V gene: TRBV29-1; D gene: .; clone size: .; CDR3 DNA: TGCAGCGTGGGGGCACCAGGGGCCAACGTCCTGACTTTC; CDR3 protein: CSVGAPGANVLTF
J gene: TRBJ1-5; V gene: TRBV29-1; D gene: .; clone size: .; CDR3 DNA: TGCAGCGTGATACAGGGCTCCAATCAGCCCCAGCATTTT; CDR3 protein: CSVIQGSNQPQHF